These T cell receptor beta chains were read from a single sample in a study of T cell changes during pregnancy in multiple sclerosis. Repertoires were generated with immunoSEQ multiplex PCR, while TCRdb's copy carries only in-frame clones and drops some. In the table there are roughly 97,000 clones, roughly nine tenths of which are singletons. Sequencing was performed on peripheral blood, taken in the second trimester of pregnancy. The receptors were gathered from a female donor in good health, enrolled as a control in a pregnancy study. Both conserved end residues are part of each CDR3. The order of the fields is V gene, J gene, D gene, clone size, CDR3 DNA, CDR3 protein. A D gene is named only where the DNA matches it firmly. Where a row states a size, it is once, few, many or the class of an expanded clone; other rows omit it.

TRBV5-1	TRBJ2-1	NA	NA	TGCGCCAGCAGCTTCGATTCCCCGGTAAATGAGCAGTTCTTC	CASSFDSPVNEQFF
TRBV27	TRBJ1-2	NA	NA	TGTGCCAGCAGAGAGGTCGCTAACTATGGCTACACCTTC	CASREVANYGYTF
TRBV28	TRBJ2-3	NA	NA	TGTGCCAGCAGTCCTCTAGGAAGCCGTAGGTCAGATACGCAGTATTTT	CASSPLGSRRSDTQYF
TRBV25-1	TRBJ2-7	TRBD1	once	TGTGCCAGCAGTGCACAGGGGGACTTAGAGCAGTACTTC	CASSAQGDLEQYF
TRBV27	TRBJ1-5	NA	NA	TGTGCCAGCAGTTTATCTACCGGGTTGGGCAATCAGCCCCAGCATTTT	CASSLSTGLGNQPQHF
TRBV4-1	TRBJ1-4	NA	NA	TGCGCCAGCAGCCAGCGACTTGTGGAAAAACTGTTTTTT	CASSQRLVEKLFF
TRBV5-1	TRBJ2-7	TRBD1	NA	TGCGCCAGCAGCCCGGGACAGGTCGAACCCTACGAGCAGTACTTC	CASSPGQVEPYEQYF
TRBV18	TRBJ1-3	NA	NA	TGTGCCACCGGCAGGGACTCTGGAAACACCATATATTTT	CATGRDSGNTIYF
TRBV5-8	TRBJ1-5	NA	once	TGTGCCAGCAGCAAAGACAGGAATCAGCCCCAGCATTTT	CASSKDRNQPQHF
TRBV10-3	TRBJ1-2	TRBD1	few	TGTGCCATCGTGGGGGGACAGGGGTATGGCTACACCTTC	CAIVGGQGYGYTF
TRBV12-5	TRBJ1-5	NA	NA	TGTGCTAGTGAGCAACCGGGGGGCAATCAGCCCCAGCATTTT	CASEQPGGNQPQHF
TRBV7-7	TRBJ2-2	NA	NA	TGTGCTAGCAGCCAGGGCAGGGGTCAGACCGGGGAGCTGTTTTTT	CASSQGRGQTGELFF
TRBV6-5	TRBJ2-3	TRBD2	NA	TGTGCCAGCAGTTACCCCGGGGGGGATACGCAGTATTTT	CASSYPGGDTQYF
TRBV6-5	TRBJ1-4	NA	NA	TGTGCCAGCAGCATACAGACAACTAATGAAAAACTGTTTTTT	CASSIQTTNEKLFF
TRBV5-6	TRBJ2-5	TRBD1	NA	TGTGCCAGCAGCTGGGACAGCCAAGAGACCCAGTACTTC	CASSWDSQETQYF
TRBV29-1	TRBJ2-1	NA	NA	TGCAGCGTTGAAGAAGGCAGGGGTGGGTTCTTC	CSVEEGRGGFF
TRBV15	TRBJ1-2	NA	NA	TGTGCCACCAGCCGTGGGCGAATTGAGGGCTACACCTTC	CATSRGRIEGYTF
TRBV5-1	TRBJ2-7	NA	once	TGCGCCAGCAGCTTGGAACAGGGTTCCTACGAGCAGTACTTC	CASSLEQGSYEQYF
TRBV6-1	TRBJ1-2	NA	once	TGTGCCAGCAGTGAAGTTAGAGTTTCTAACTATGGCTACACCTTC	CASSEVRVSNYGYTF
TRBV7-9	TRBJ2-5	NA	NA	TGTGCCAGCAGCCGAGCCGGACAGATAGGAGAGACCCAGTACTTC	CASSRAGQIGETQYF